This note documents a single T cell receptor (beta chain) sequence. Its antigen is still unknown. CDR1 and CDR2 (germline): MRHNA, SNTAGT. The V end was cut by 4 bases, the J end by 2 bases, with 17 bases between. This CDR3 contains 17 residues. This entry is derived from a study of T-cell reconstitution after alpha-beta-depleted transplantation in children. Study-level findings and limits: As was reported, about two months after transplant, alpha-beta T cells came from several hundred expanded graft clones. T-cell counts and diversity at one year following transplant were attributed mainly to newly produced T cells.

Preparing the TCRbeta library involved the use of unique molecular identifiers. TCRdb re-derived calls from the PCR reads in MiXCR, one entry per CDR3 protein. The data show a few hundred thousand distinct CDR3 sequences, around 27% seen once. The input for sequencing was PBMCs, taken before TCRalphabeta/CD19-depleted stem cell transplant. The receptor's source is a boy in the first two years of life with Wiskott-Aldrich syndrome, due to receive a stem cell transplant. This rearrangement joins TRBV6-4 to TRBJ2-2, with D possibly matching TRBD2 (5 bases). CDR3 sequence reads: CASSVCLARPNTGELFF. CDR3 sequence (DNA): TGTGCCAGCAGTGTTTGCCTAGCCAGACCTAACACCGGGGAGCTGTTTTTT.